The clone carrying this TCR beta chain occurred a few times. Its antigen is not identified. Lactation, pregnancy, other autoimmune disease or uncontrolled infection excluded patients. The CDR3 regions of TCR beta were amplified from RNA transcripts. The HTBI primer set drove a first-round RT-PCR of the TCR CDR3. TCRdb reprocessed the multiplex PCR reads with MiXCR, giving one entry per CDR3 protein. The repertoire holds 800,000 or so distinct CDR3 sequences, with 38% as singletons. This sample stems from a study of T cells in Graves' hyperthyroidism and ophthalmopathy. This CDR3 region has 15 residues. The ends were cut back, 5 bases at V and 5 bases at J, with 16 bases in the middle. Germline V CDR1 and CDR2: SGDLS, YYNGEE. Notes on the study in general: Ophthalmopathy could be told apart from stable hyperthyroidism with a 13 V-J model. Most clonotypes that expanded in the thyroid above 0.001 also showed up in blood.

The sample was blood. This rearrangement joins TRBV9 to TRBJ2-2; D might be TRBD1 or TRBD2, each matching 5 bases. The receptor's source is a man younger than 35 with Graves' hyperthyroidism. The CDR3 region has the DNA TGTGCCAGCAGGATCTACCCTGGGGGAACCGGGGAGCTGTTTTTT. It specifies CASRIYPGGTGELFF.